The next 20 T cell receptor beta chains were all read from a single sample in a study of blood T cell repertoires in COVID-19. Assay used: immunoSEQ multiplex PCR; TCRdb lists only in-frame clones, some missing. The sample lists about 160,000 clones, 70% to 90% occurring once. Sequencing was done on a sample of peripheral blood. These receptors were collected from a woman aged 70-85 years with acute or convalescent COVID-19.

The genes are TRBV13 and TRBJ1-5; D call uncertain. Per the germline V gene, CDR1 is PRHDT and CDR2 is FYEKMQ (reference sequence). The V gene lost 4 bases and the J gene lost 5 bases, with 9 bases spanning the gap. The CDR3 is 13 amino acids. CDR3 region: CASSSGWDQPQHF. CDR3 nucleotide sequence: TGTGCCAGCAGCTCGGGGTGGGATCAGCCCCAGCATTTT.

The chain's CDR3 is CASSRDSNTGELFF. The CDR3 region has the DNA TGCGCCAGCAGTCGGGACAGCAACACCGGGGAGCTGTTTTTT. V usage is TRBV23-1 and J usage is TRBJ2-2; 7 nucleotides align to TRBD1. TRBV23-1 is marked as an open reading frame, function uncertain. The CDR3 spans 14 residues. Unmatched junction bases numbered 1, after V lost 4 bases and J lost 2 bases.

V is TRBV10-3 and J is TRBJ2-3; 11 bases line up with TRBD2. V was pared by 0 bases and J by 8 bases, with 4 bases of the junction left unmatched. Germline V gene sequence: CDR1 ENHRY, CDR2 SYGVKD. The CDR3 loop spans 15 amino acids. CDR3 DNA sequence: TGTGCCATCAGTGAGTCGTTAGCGGGAGGGAGTACGCAGTATTTT. It yields the protein CAISESLAGGSTQYF.

The genes are TRBV10-1 and TRBJ1-2, with TRBD1 identical over 8 bases. The J segment lost 1 base and the V segment lost 6 bases, leaving 7 bases of the junction unmatched. Germline values: CDR1 WNHNN, CDR2 SYGVQD (reference sequence). The CDR3 runs to 15 residues. CDR3: CASSPGQGINYGYTF. CDR3 DNA: TGCGCCAGCAGCCCTGGACAGGGCATTAACTATGGCTACACCTTC.

This chain uses TRBV10-3 with TRBJ2-2; 10 bases are a match to TRBD1. Trimming at V came to 9 bases and at J to 4 bases, leaving 8 bases not matched to a gene. Germline V gene data show CDR1 as ENHRY and CDR2 as SYGVKD. CDR3 size: 15 residues. As DNA, the CDR3 is TGTGCCATTGGGGGAGACAGGGGGCTCACCGGGGAGCTGTTTTTT. Residues: CAIGGDRGLTGELFF.

The chain has TRBV2 and TRBJ1-2; D is undetermined. The CDR3 consists of 14 residues. Germline lookup yields CDR1 SNHLY and CDR2 FYNNEI. The V and J ends lost 3 bases and 8 bases respectively, with 16 bases between them. The CDR3 DNA reads as TGTGCCAGCAGTGAGGCAGGATATTCGCAGGGCTACACCTTC. It is translated as CASSEAGYSQGYTF.

V is TRBV6-5 and J is TRBJ1-2; no clear D gene. The CDR3 loop spans 16 amino acids. V was pared by 2 bases and J by 3 bases, with 16 bases between. CDR1 is MNHEY and CDR2 is SVGAGI in the germline V gene. The CDR3 protein is CASSYTVGSGYYGYTF. Written as DNA, the CDR3 is TGTGCCAGCAGTTACACCGTAGGGTCGGGGTACTATGGCTACACCTTC.

This clone was counted ten times or more. The chain uses TRBV3-1 (or the pseudogene TRBV3-2) and TRBJ2-5; 9 nucleotides agree with TRBD1. The CDR3 runs to 14 residues. Germline CDR1 and CDR2: LGHDT and YNNKEL (reference sequence). V shed 6 bases and J 3 bases; nucleotides not matched to a gene: 5. In DNA, the CDR3 is TGTGCCAGCAGACAACGGGACAGGGAAGAGACCCAGTACTTC. Residues: CASRQRDREETQYF.

This clone was seen once. The chain employs TRBV3-1 (or the pseudogene TRBV3-2) and TRBJ1-1; tentative D call: TRBD1 (5 bases). Germline lookup yields CDR1 LGHDT and CDR2 YNNKEL (reference sequence). Deletions cut 4 bases from V and 3 bases from J, with 9 bases between. The CDR3 loop spans 13 amino acids. The CDR3: CASSLSRDTEAFF. CDR3 in DNA: TGTGCCAGCAGCCTATCCAGGGACACTGAAGCTTTCTTT.

The chain has TRBV7-3 and TRBJ2-2, with 8 positions matching TRBD1. CDR1 and CDR2 (germline): SGHTA, FQGTGA. The CDR3 has 15 amino acids. Losses at the gene ends were 4 bases for V and 1 base for J; bases not matched to a gene: 2. The CDR3 DNA follows: TGTGCCAGCAGCTCCGGACAGGGGAACACCGGGGAGCTGTTTTTT. The encoded protein is CASSSGQGNTGELFF.

The rearrangement links TRBV6-2 or TRBV6-3 to TRBJ2-3; no definite D call. The CDR3 length is 13 residues. Germline V gene data show CDR1 as MNHEY and CDR2 as SVGEGT. V gave up 2 bases and J gave up 12 bases, with 15 bases separating them. In DNA form, the CDR3 reads TGTGCCAGCAGTTACCGTATAGAGAAACCTCAGTATTTT. Translated: CASSYRIEKPQYF.

CDR3: CATSASQGPTNEKLFF. The CDR3 DNA is TGTGCCACCAGCGCCTCACAGGGACCAACTAATGAAAAACTGTTTTTT. The chain combines TRBV15 with TRBJ1-4; possibly TRBD1 for D (6 bases). The germline CDR1 and CDR2 sequences are LNHNV and YYDKDF (reference sequence). The CDR3 is 16 residues long. V dropped 5 bases and J dropped 0 bases, with 13 bases sitting between them. Full variable domain (outside the CDR3, taken from reference TRBV15 and TRBJ1-4): DAMVIQNPRYQVTQFGKPVTLSCSQTLNHNVMYWYQQKSSQAPKLLFHYYDKDFNNEADTPDNFQSRRPNTSFCFLDIRSPGLGDTAMYLCATSASQGPTNEKLFFGSGTQLSVL.

The chain couples TRBV7-2 to TRBJ2-3; D not resolved. Germline V gene sequence: CDR1 SGHTA, CDR2 FQGNSA. The CDR3 contains 14 residues. V was shortened by 1 base and J by 0 bases, with 5 bases between the two germline ends. The CDR3 DNA is TGTGCCAGCAGCTTAGATCGGAGCACAGATACGCAGTATTTT. It translates to CASSLDRSTDTQYF. The whole variable domain, remainder taken from reference TRBV7-2 and TRBJ2-3, is GAGVSQSPSNKVTEKGKDVELRCDPISGHTALYWYRQSLGQGLEFLIYFQGNSAPDKSGLPSDRFSAERTGGSVSTLTIQRTQQEDSAVYLCASSLDRSTDTQYFGPGTRLTVL.

The CDR3 here is CASSYSRNSNQPQHF. CDR3 nucleotides: TGTGCCAGCAGTTATAGTCGTAATAGCAATCAGCCCCAGCATTTT. This chain uses TRBV6-5 with TRBJ1-5; no reliable D call. Germline V gene data show CDR1 as MNHEY and CDR2 as SVGAGI. Trimming cost V 3 bases and J 0 bases, with 9 bases left between them. The CDR3 length is 15 residues.

J is TRBJ1-2 and V is TRBV2; 8 bases map to TRBD1. Germline CDR1 SNHLY, CDR2 FYNNEI. V lost 4 bases to trimming and J lost 5 bases; unmatched junction nucleotides: 9. CDR3 length: 15 residues. The CDR3 protein is CASSVVSQGAYGYTF. For the CDR3, the DNA is TGTGCCAGCAGTGTGGTTTCGCAGGGGGCATATGGCTACACCTTC.

The rearrangement uses TRBV4-1 and TRBJ2-5, with 7 bases matching TRBD1. V was pared by 4 bases and J by 4 bases, with 9 bases of the junction left unmatched. The CDR3 has 15 amino acids. Germline loops: CDR1 MGHRA, CDR2 YSYEKL. CDR3 DNA sequence: TGCGCCAGCAGCCCTTGGACAGGCGGTAGAGAGACCCAGTACTTC. Its translation is CASSPWTGGRETQYF.

The V call is TRBV30, the J call TRBJ2-3, with D tentatively TRBD2 (5 bases). The CDR3 is 14 residues long. V was cut by 0 bases and J by 0 bases, with 7 bases left in between. Germline CDR1 is GTSNPN and CDR2 is SVGIG (reference sequence). In DNA, the CDR3 is TGTGCCTGGAGTGTACGGGGTAGCACAGATACGCAGTATTTT. This gives the protein CAWSVRGSTDTQYF.

J is TRBJ2-4 and V is TRBV2; a weak D match, TRBD1 (5 bases). V was clipped by 6 bases and J by 0 bases, with 12 bases between them. Germline assignment: CDR1 SNHLY and CDR2 FYNNEI. This CDR3 contains 15 residues. The CDR3 protein is CASRLDRLAKNIQYF. The CDR3 DNA is TGTGCCAGCAGGTTAGACAGACTAGCCAAAAACATTCAGTACTTC.

The V gene is TRBV20-1, the J gene TRBJ2-1, with D possibly being TRBD1 (6 bases). The CDR3 has 11 residues. Germline CDR1 DFQATT, CDR2 SNEGSKA (reference sequence). CDR3 sequence reads: CGGRSYNEQFF. The DNA of the CDR3 is TGCGGGGGCCGCTCCTACAATGAGCAGTTCTTC.

This chain links TRBV7-2 with TRBJ1-3, with D possibly matching TRBD1 (5 bases). Trimming cost V 1 base and J 1 base, with 11 bases left between them. Germline lookup yields CDR1 SGHTA and CDR2 FQGNSA. The CDR3 has 16 amino acids. The CDR3: CASSLEGTLSGNTIYF. CDR3 sequence (DNA): TGTGCCAGCAGCTTAGAGGGGACTTTATCTGGAAACACCATATATTTT.